This record concerns one TCR beta chain sequence. The clone's antigen remains unknown. Base qualities are missing; no much larger clone stands one base away. Library creation used RT-PCR. This sample was sequenced with an Illumina HiSeq 2500. The public reads were quality trimmed at Q25 with fastp and then assembled into clones with MiXCR by TCRdb, keeping productive beta chains. Identical CDR3 protein sequences are pooled into one entry, listed with their most common genes and DNA. The sample table lists around 540,000 distinct CDR3 sequences, about 12% of them with a count of one. The ten largest clones capture about 9.4% of the sample. This sample was included in a study of response to subunit inactivated influenza vaccine (dated 2018 in TCRdb). For the study in its entirety: The study used deep quantitative T cell receptor repertoire profiling to track responses to a trivalent subunit inactivated influenza vaccine. Findings and caveats that apply to the study as a whole: According to the authors, only a limited number of new T cells may be recruited by each seasonal influenza vaccination.

CDR1 and CDR2 were assigned from the germline V gene as SGHTA and FQGTGA. V loses 5 bases, J loses 5 bases, and the germline ends lie 13 bases apart. From the cysteine up to the phenylalanine, the CDR3 has a length of 13 residues. Only CDR3 DNA is held: 39 bases, read in frame from base 1. The rearrangement combines TRBV7-3 with TRBJ2-7; the D gene is unclear. The receptor was derived from a man aged 45-65 years who received an inactivated influenza vaccine. Donor details come from another sample of the same person, matched by shared clones. Sequenced material: PBMCs from blood, taken on the day of vaccination. The DNA sequence reads TGTGCCAGCAGCCCTAACCCAAGGGACGAGCAGTACTTC. Its amino acids are CASSPNPRDEQYF.